Included here is one T cell receptor beta chain sequence, with context. No antigen is known for it. The junction departs from the called germline gene at one end, perhaps through a read error. This sample was included in a study of T cells in Graves' hyperthyroidism and ophthalmopathy. Clinical symptoms, serum thyroxine, TRAb, thyroid ultrasound and orbital computed tomography established diagnosis. Using RNA transcripts as the source, TCR beta CDR3 regions were amplified. First-round RT-PCR with HTBI primers amplified the TCR CDR3 region. TCRdb re-called the multiplex PCR reads through MiXCR, storing one row per CDR3 protein. The data hold nearly 750,000 distinct CDR3 sequences, with around 40% observed a single time. Study findings and constraints: The majority of expanded thyroid clonotypes above 0.001 also appeared in blood.

Specimen: blood. The sequence derives from a woman in her 40s with Graves' hyperthyroidism.

CDR3 sequence (DNA): TGTGTCAGCGGGACGGTCAATCAGCCCCAGCATTTT. Translated, it gives CVSGTVNQPQHF. The V gene is TRBV6-2 or TRBV6-3, the J gene TRBJ1-5, with a tentative D call TRBD1 (5 bases). The CDR3 is 12 amino acids. Germline CDR1 MNHEY, CDR2 SVGEGT.